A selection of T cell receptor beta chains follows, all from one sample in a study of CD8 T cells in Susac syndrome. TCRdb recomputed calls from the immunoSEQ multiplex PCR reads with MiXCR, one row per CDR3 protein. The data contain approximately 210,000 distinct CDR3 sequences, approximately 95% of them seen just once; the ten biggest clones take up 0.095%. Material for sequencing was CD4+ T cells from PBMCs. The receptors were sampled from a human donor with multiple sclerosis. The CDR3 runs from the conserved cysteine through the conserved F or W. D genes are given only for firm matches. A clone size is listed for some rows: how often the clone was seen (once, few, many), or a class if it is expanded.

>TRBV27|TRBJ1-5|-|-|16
TGTGCCAGCAGTCCGTCTTGGGACGTTAGCAATCAGCCCCAGCATTTT
CASSPSWDVSNQPQHF
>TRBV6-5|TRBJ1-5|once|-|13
TGTGCCAGCAGTACAGGGTACAATCAGCCCCAGCATTTT
CASSTGYNQPQHF
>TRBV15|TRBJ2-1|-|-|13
TGTGCCACCAGCAGAGATTACCGGGGAGGGCAGTTCTTC
CATSRDYRGGQFF
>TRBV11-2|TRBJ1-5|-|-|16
TGTGCCAGCAGCTTAGGTCTGGGCGGGGGCAATCAGCCCCAGCATTTT
CASSLGLGGGNQPQHF
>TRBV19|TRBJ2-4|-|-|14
TGTGCCAGTAGTATGGGGCAGTATGGGGACATTCAGTACTTC
CASSMGQYGDIQYF
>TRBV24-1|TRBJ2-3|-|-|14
TGTGCCACCAGTGACGATACTAGCACAGATACGCAGTATTTT
CATSDDTSTDTQYF
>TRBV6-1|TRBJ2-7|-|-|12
TGTGCCAGCAGTGAAGGAAGGTACGAGCAGTACTTC
CASSEGRYEQYF
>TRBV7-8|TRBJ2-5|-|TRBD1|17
TGTGCCAGCAGCCCGTCGCTTGGGACAGGGTACCAAGAGACCCAGTACTTC
CASSPSLGTGYQETQYF
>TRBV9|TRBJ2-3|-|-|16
TGTGCCAGCAGCGTAGGATCGGGATGGGGCACAGATACGCAGTATTTT
CASSVGSGWGTDTQYF
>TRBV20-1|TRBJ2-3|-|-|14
TGCAGTGCTGGCCCCCCCGGGGAGGCAGATACGCAGTATTTT
CSAGPPGEADTQYF
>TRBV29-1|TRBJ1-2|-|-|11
TGCAGCGGGCGGGACTACTATGGCTACACCTTC
CSGRDYYGYTF
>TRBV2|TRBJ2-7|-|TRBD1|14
TGTGCCAGCGGAGGACAGGGCAGCTCCTACGAGCAGTACTTC
CASGGQGSSYEQYF
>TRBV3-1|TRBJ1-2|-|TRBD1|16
TGTGCCAGCAGCCAAGGGGCCGGACAGGGGGCCGCTGGCTACACCTTC
CASSQGAGQGAAGYTF
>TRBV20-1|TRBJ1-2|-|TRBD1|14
TGCAGTGCTGGGACAGGGGGTAGAAACTATGGCTACACCTTC
CSAGTGGRNYGYTF
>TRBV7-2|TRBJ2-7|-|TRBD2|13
TGTGCCAGCAGCCCATGGACTAGCTACGAGCAGTACTTC
CASSPWTSYEQYF
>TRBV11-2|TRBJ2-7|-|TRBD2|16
TGTGCCAGCAGCTCGGTGGTGGTAGCGGGAGTTCACGAGCAGTACTTC
CASSSVVVAGVHEQYF
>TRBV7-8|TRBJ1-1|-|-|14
TGTGCCAGCAGCTTAGTTCCGGATCTGACTGAAGCTTTCTTT
CASSLVPDLTEAFF